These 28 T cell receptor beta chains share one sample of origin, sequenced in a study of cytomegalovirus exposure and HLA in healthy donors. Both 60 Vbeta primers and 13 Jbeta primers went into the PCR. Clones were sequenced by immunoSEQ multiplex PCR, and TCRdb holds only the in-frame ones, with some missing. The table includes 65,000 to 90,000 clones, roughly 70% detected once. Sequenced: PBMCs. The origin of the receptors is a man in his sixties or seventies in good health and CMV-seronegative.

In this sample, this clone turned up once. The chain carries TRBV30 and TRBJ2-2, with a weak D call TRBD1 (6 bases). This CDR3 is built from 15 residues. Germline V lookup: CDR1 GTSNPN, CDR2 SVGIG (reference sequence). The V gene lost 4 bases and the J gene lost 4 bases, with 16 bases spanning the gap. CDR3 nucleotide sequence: TGTGCCTGGAAAAAGACAGGTTCGAGCACCGGGGAGCTGTTTTTT. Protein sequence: CAWKKTGSSTGELFF.

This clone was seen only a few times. The CDR3 spells CASSLGGANNEQFF. The CDR3 coding sequence is TGTGCCAGCAGTCTCGGGGGGGCGAACAATGAGCAGTTCTTC. The chain employs TRBV6-1 and TRBJ2-1; TRBD2 agrees at 8 bases. Germline loops: CDR1 MNHNS, CDR2 SASEGT. The length of the CDR3 is 14 residues. Trimming cost V 5 bases and J 5 bases; bases outside gene matches: 5.

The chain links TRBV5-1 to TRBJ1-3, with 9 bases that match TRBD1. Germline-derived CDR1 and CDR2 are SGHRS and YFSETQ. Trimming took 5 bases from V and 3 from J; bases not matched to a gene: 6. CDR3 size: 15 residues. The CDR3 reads CASSPQGAVGNTIYF. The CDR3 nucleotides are TGCGCCAGCAGTCCACAGGGGGCAGTTGGAAACACCATATATTTT.

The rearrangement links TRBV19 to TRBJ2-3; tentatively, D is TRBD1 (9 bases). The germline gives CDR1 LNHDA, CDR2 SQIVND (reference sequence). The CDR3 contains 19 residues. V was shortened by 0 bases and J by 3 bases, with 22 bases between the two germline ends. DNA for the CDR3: TGTGCCAGTAGTATAGATTCATATAGCGGGACAGGGTTTACAGATACGCAGTATTTT. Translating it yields CASSIDSYSGTGFTDTQYF.

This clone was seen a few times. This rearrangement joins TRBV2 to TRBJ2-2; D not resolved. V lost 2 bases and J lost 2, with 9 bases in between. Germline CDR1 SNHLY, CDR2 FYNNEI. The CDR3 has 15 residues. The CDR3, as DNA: TGTGCCAGCAGTGAACAAGACTCAAACACCGGGGAGCTGTTTTTT. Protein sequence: CASSEQDSNTGELFF. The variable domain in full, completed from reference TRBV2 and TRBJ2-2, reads EPEVTQTPSHQVTQMGQEVILRCVPISNHLYFYWYRQILGQKVEFLVSFYNNEISEKSEIFDDQFSVERPDGSNFTLKIRSTKLEDSAMYFCASSEQDSNTGELFFGEGSRLTVL.

The CDR3 DNA reads as TGTGCCAGTGCCTGGTCCGGGGATCAGCCCCAGCATTTT. This encodes CASAWSGDQPQHF. J is TRBJ1-5 and V is TRBV19; D unclear. Germline CDR1 is LNHDA and CDR2 is SQIVND (reference sequence). CDR3 length equals 13 residues. V lost 8 bases to trimming and J lost 5 bases, with 13 bases between them.

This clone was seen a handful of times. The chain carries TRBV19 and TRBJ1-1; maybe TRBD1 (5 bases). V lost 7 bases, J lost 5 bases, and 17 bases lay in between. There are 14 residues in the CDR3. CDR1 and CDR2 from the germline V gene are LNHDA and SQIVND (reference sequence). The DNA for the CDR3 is TGTGCCAGTACCGAGGTCCAGGGTGGGACTGAAGCTTTCTTT. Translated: CASTEVQGGTEAFF.

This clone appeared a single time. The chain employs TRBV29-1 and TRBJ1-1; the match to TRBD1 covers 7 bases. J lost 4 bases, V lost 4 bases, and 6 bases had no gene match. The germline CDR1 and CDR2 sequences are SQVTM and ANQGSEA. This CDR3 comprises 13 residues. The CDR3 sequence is CSVAGNRGTEAFF. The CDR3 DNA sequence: TGCAGCGTTGCTGGTAACAGGGGCACTGAAGCTTTCTTT.

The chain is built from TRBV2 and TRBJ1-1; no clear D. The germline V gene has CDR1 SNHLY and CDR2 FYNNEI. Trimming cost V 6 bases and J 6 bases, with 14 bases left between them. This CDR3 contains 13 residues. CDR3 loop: CASRMTVVPEAFF. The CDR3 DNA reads TGTGCCAGCAGGATGACTGTCGTCCCTGAAGCTTTCTTT.

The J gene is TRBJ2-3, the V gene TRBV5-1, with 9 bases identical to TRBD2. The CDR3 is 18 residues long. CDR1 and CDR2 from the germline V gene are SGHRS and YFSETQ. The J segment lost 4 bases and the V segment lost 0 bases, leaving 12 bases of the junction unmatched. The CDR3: CASSLEFRGRASADTQYF. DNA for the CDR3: TGCGCCAGCAGCTTGGAGTTTCGCGGGAGGGCAAGCGCAGATACGCAGTATTTT.

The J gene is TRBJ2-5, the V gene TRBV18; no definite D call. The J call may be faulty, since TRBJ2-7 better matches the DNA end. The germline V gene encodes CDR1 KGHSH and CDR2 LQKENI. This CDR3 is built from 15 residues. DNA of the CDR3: TGTGCCAGCTCACCGTACGAGACTGAGGCCTACGAGCAGTACTTC. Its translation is CASSPYETEAYEQYF.

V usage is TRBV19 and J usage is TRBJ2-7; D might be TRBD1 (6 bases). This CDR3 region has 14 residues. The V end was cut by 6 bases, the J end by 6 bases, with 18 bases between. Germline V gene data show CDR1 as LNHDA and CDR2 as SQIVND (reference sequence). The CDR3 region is CASRTTGREGEQYF. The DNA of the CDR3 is TGTGCCAGTAGGACGACAGGAAGAGAGGGCGAGCAGTACTTC.

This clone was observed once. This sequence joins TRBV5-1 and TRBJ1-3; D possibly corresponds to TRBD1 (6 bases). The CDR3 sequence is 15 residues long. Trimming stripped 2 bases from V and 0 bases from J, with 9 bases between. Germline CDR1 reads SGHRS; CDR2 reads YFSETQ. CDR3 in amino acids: CASSLTTGSGNTIYF. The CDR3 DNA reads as TGCGCCAGCAGCTTAACGACAGGCTCTGGAAACACCATATATTTT.

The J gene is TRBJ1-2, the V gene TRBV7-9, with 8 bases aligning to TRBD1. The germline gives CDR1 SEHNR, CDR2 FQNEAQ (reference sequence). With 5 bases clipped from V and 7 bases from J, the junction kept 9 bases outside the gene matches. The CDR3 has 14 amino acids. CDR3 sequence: CASSPSGQGGGYTF. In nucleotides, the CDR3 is TGTGCCAGCAGCCCCTCCGGACAGGGTGGTGGCTACACCTTC.

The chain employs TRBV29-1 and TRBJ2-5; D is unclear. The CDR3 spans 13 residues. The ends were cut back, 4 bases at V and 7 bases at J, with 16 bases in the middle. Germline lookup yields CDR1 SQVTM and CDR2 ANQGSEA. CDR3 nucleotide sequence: TGCAGCGTTGTACCGGATACGCCGGGGACCCAGTACTTC. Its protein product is CSVVPDTPGTQYF.

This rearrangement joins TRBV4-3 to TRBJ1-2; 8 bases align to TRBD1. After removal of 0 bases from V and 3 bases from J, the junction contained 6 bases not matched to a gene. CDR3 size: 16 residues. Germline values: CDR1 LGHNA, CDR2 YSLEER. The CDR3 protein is CASSQDRQGWDYGYTF. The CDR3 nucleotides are TGCGCCAGCAGCCAAGATCGACAGGGGTGGGACTATGGCTACACCTTC.

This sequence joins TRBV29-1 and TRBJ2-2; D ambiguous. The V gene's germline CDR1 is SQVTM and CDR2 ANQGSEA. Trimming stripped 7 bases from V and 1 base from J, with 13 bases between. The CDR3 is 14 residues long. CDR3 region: CSATITVNTGELFF. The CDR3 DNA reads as TGCAGCGCTACGATAACAGTGAACACCGGGGAGCTGTTTTTT.

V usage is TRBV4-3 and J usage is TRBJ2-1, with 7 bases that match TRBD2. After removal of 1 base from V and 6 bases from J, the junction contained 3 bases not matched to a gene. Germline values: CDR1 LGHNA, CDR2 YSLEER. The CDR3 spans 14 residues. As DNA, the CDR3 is TGCGCCAGCAGCCAAGCCCAGCGGGGCAATGAGCAGTTCTTC. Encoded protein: CASSQAQRGNEQFF.

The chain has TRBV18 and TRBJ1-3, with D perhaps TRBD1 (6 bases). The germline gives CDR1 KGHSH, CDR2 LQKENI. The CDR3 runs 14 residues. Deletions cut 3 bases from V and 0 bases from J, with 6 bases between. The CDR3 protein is CASSPDSSGNTIYF. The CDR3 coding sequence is TGTGCCAGCTCACCGGACAGCTCTGGAAACACCATATATTTT.

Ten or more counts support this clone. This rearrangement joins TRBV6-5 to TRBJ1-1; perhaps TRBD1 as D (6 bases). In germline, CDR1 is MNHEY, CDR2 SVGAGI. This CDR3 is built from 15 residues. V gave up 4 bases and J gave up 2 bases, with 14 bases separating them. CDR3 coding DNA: TGTGCCAGCAGTTCCTCACGGGGGGCCAACACTGAAGCTTTCTTT. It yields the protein CASSSSRGANTEAFF.

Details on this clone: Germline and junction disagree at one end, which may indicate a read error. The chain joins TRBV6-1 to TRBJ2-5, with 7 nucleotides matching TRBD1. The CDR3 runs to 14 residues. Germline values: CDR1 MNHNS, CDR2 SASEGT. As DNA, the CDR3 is TGTGCCAGCAGGGAAGCAGGGGGACAAGAGACCCAGTACTTC. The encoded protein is CASREAGGQETQYF.

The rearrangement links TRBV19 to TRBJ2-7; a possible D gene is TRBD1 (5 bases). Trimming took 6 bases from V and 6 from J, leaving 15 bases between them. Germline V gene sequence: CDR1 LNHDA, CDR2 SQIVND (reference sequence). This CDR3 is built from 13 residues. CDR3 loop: CASRSRADREQYF. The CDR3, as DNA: TGTGCCAGTAGGAGCAGGGCGGACCGCGAGCAGTACTTC.

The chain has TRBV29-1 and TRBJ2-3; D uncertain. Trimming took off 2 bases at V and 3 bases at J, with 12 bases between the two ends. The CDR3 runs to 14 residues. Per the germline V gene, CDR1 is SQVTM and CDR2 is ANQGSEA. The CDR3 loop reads CSVERTPRTDTQYF. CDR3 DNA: TGCAGCGTTGAAAGAACTCCTAGGACAGATACGCAGTATTTT.

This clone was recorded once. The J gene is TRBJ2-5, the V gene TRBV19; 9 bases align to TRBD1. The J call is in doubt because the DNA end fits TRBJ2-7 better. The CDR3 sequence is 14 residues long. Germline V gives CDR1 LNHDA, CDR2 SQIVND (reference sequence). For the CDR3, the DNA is TGTGCCAGTAGTACGGGACAGGGAACCTACGAGCAGTACTTC. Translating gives CASSTGQGTYEQYF.

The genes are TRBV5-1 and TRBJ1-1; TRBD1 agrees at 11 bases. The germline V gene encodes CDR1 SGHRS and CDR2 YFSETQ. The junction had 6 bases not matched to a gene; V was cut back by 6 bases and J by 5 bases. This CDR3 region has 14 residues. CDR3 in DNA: TGCGCCAGCACCCGGGACAGGGGGTTGACTGAAGCTTTCTTT. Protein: CASTRDRGLTEAFF.

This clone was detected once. The CDR3 loop reads CASSFLSRVGGYNEQFF. CDR3 DNA: TGTGCCAGCAGTTTCCTCTCCCGCGTCGGGGGATACAATGAGCAGTTCTTC. This chain uses TRBV27 with TRBJ2-1; D possibly corresponds to TRBD2 (6 bases). The V gene lost 3 bases and the J gene lost 4 bases, with 19 bases spanning the gap. The CDR3 contains 17 residues. From germline, CDR1 is MNHEY and CDR2 SMNVEV (reference sequence).

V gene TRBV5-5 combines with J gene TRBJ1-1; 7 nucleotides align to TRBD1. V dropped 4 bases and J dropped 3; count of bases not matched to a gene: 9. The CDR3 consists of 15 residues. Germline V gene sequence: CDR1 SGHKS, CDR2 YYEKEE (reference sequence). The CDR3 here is CASSPSTGYDTEAFF. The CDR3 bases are TGTGCCAGCAGCCCATCGACAGGGTACGACACTGAAGCTTTCTTT.

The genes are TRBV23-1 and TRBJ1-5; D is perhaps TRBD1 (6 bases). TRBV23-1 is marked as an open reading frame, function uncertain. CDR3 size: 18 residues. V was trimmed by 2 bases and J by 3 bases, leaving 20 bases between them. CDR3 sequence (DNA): TGCGCCAGCAGTCAAGTGCGTCGACGCACAGGGCTCAATCAGCCCCAGCATTTT. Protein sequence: CASSQVRRRTGLNQPQHF.